The present T cell receptor beta chain was sequenced within a study of radiotherapy plus CTLA-4 blockade in lung cancer. A remark on this clone: Its antigen remains unknown.

V was pared by 3 bases and J by 8 bases, with 5 bases of the junction left unmatched. The germline V gene has CDR1 SEHNR and CDR2 FQNEAQ (reference sequence). The CDR3 is made up of 14 amino acids. General observations from the study: Blood-borne expansion of tumor-derived TCR clones followed radiotherapy plus ipilimumab.

Profiling relied on immunoSEQ multiplex PCR, and the TCRdb table lists in-frame clones only, not all of them. This repertoire shows about 120,000 clones, 90% found once; its top ten account for 5.5% to 7%. This TCR derives from a human donor with non-small cell lung cancer that progressed on radiotherapy plus ipilimumab. The material sequenced was peripheral blood, taken from a patient treated with radiotherapy plus ipilimumab. V is TRBV7-9 and J is TRBJ2-1; 9 bases fit TRBD2. CDR3 in DNA: TGTGCCAGCAGCTTCGGACTAGCGCAGGATGAGCAGTTCTTC. It yields the protein CASSFGLAQDEQFF.